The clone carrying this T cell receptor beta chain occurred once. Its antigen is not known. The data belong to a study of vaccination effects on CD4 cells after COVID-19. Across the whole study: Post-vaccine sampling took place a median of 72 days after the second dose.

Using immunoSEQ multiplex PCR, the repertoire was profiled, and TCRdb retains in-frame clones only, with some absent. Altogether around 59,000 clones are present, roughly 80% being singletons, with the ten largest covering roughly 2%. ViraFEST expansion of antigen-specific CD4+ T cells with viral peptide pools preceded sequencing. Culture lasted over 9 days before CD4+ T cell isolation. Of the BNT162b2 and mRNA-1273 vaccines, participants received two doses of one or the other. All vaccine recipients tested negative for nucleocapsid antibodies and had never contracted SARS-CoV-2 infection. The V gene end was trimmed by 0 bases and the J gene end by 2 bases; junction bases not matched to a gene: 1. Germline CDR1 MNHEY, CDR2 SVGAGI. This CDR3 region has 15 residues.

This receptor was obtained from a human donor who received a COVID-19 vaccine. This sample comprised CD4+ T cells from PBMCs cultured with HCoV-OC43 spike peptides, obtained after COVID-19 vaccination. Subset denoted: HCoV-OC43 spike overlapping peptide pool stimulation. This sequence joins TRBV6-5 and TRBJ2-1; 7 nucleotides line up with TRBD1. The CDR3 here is CASSYSGQPYNEQFF. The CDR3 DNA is TGTGCCAGCAGTTACTCGGGACAGCCCTACAATGAGCAGTTCTTC.